This T cell receptor (beta chain) was recorded in a study of T cell changes during pregnancy in multiple sclerosis. This CDR3 has 16 amino acids. CDR1 and CDR2 (germline): MDHEN, SYDVKM. The ends lost 5 bases at V and 3 bases at J; junction bases unmatched: 6. The data were produced by immunoSEQ multiplex PCR, yet TCRdb's version contains in-frame clones alone and is incomplete. Counted here are around 79,000 clones, approximately 90% occurring once; the ten biggest clones make up around 0.5%. The table lists this clone with a count of one. The gene calls are TRBV28 and TRBJ1-6; 8 bases agree with TRBD1. This TCR was recovered from a female donor with multiple sclerosis, enrolled in a pregnancy study. The sample consisted of CD4+ T cells from peripheral blood mononuclear cells, taken in the second trimester of pregnancy. CDR3 sequence (DNA): TGTGCCAGCAGTCTCCCGACAGGGGACTATAATTCACCCCTCCACTTT. It encodes CASSLPTGDYNSPLHF.